This T cell receptor beta chain was captured by sequencing in a study of T cell responses to AZD1222 COVID-19 vaccine. Method: immunoSEQ multiplex PCR; TCRdb's copy keeps in-frame clones and lacks some. The sample holds about 76,000 clones, 90% seen once. In the case of this clone: Its antigen is not identified.

Study findings and constraints: White British ancestry dominated among donors, who included more females, and clonal diversity was possibly underestimated. Spike-specific TCR depth and breadth grew after two AZD1222 doses.

This TCR derives from an adult in good health. The material sequenced was peripheral blood, taken on day 0 of AZD1222 vaccination.

The CDR3 sequence: CASRSLYTGPGYGYTF. As DNA, the CDR3 is TGTGCCAGCAGATCCCTTTACACGGGCCCAGGCTATGGCTACACCTTC. This chain links TRBV27 with TRBJ1-2; D gene uncertain. This CDR3 has 16 amino acids. The V and J ends lost 6 bases and 4 bases respectively, with 21 bases between them. Germline V gene sequence: CDR1 MNHEY, CDR2 SMNVEV (reference sequence).